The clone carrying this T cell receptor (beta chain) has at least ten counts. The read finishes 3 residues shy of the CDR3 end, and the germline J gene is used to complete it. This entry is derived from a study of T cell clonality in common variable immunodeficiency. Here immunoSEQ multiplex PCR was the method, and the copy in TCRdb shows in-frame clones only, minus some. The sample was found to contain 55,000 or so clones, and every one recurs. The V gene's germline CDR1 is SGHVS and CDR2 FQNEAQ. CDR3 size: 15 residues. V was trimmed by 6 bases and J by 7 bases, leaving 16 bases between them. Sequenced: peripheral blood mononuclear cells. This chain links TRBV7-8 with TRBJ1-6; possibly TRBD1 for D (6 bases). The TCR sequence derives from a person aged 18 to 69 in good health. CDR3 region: CASRQGRGENSPLHF. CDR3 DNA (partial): TGTGCCAGCAGACAAGGCAGGGGCGAGAATTCACCC.